The text below deals with one T cell receptor (beta chain). What antigen it recognizes has not been identified. One base away there is no much larger clone; base qualities are not given. Systemically healthy Caucasian individuals from Russia, around 38 in total and aged roughly 6 to 100 years, were included as donors. Each donor gave approximately 9.3 milliliters of peripheral blood, collected into EDTA-treated Vacutainer tubes. Ficoll-Paque density-gradient centrifugation was used to isolate PBMCs, with at least 6 million obtained per sample. Trizol reagent was used to extract total RNA from the PBMCs, yielding at least 6 micrograms per sample. For every donor, an aliquot of PBMCs went through flow cytometry to measure the percentages of naive CD45RAhigh/CD27high T cells. The junction carries 14 bases between V and J, which are trimmed by 0 bases and 1 base respectively. Taken from cysteine to phenylalanine, the CDR3 has 17 residues. Just CDR3 DNA is preserved here, 51 bases in frame from base 1. The germline V gene yields LGHNA for CDR1 and YNFKEQ for CDR2.

The entry originates in a study of blood T cells in healthy people across ages (dated by TCRdb to between 2014 and 2017). About the study as a whole: Template switching captured roughly one uniquely barcoded TCR beta cDNA molecule per two T cells in model experiments. Using the same blood draw, the study looked at two additional independent replicas of 1 million unique cDNA reads for two donors, one aged 18 to 30 and the other aged 80 or older. To avoid experimental bias, donors of different ages were distributed randomly across sequencing lanes. The study measured age-related changes in TCR beta repertoire diversity using deep sequencing normalized with unique cDNA molecular identifiers. Donors were grouped into four age groups: young (average roughly 15 years), middle-aged (roughly 38), aged (over 55) and long-lived (less than 85).

The investigation overall reported the following: Estimates of total diversity based on one million sequenced T cells were considered lower bounds and underestimates. As age increased, observed TCR beta diversity per million T cells dropped in a roughly linear way, and a significant reduction was already evident by age around 41. Conclusive comparison of naive and antigen-experienced compartments was prevented by the profiling of bulk unsorted PBMCs. The long-lived group showed more naive CD4+ T cells, fewer expanded clones and increased TCR diversity than the aged group, suggesting age selection. A strong correlation was found between observed TCR beta diversity and the percentage of naive T cells measured by flow cytometry. Because the CMV infection status of the donors was unknown, age-related changes in expanded clonotypes may potentially have been confounded.

Receptor amplification or capture employed 5' RACE. Sequenced using an Illumina HiSeq 2500. A second 7 to 11 cycle PCR used a sample-barcoded 5' primer and a J-beta primer mix. A unique molecular identifier was introduced onto each TCR beta cDNA molecule by a template-switch 5' adaptor carrying 12 random nucleotides. Each sample yielded at least 3 million CDR3-containing paired-end reads. The Mint cDNA synthesis kit, primed by a TRBC-specific oligonucleotide, was used to synthesize first-strand cDNA from all RNA. Following uracil-DNA glycosylase treatment, all cDNA underwent a first 18-cycle PCR with the universal primers M1SS and BC2_uni_R. For the original study's pipeline: For normalization, 1 million high-quality reads were randomly selected from each sample, with every read carrying a distinct molecular identifier. Reads sharing molecular identifiers were discarded rather than binned into consensus sequences. MiTCR, with a Q25 quality threshold and the strictest error-elimination algorithm, was used for CDR3 identification, clonotype clustering and error correction. A nonparametric unseen species model with Euler transformation was used to estimate lower-bound total TCR beta diversity. TCRdb passed the public sequencing reads through fastp at Q25 and MiXCR, retaining productive beta sequences. Rows with one shared CDR3 protein collapse into an entry with the most common genes and DNA. It is TCRdb's table, rather than the study itself, that gives the V and J calls and clone size. The sample has 1.2 million to 1.5 million distinct CDR3 sequences on record, around 42% of them singletons. The ten most abundant clones make up 7.9% of the sample.

The chain uses TRBV4-2 and TRBJ2-3; TRBD2 is perhaps the D gene, given 6 matching bases. The receptor comes from a woman in her late teens or twenties in good health. The sample was blood. The CDR3: CASSQEYGGGGTDTQYF. The DNA sequence is TGTGCCAGCAGCCAAGAATACGGGGGAGGCGGCACAGATACGCAGTATTTT.